This T cell receptor (beta chain) was retrieved from a study of identical twins. Points from the study as a whole: Out-of-frame alpha sequences that twins shared showed excess low generation probability.

This clonotype was counted a few times. The antigen is undetermined. TCRdb fed the 5' RACE reads into MiXCR, producing one record per CDR3 protein. This table has under 450,000 distinct CDR3 sequences, under 20% appearing once. This sequence was found in a middle-aged man in good health. The sample taken for sequencing was naive T cells sorted from blood.

The DNA for the CDR3 is TGCGCCAGCAGCCAGGGGTGGTGGGAGACCCAGTACTTC. It codes for CASSQGWWETQYF. The V gene is TRBV4-1, the J gene TRBJ2-5; D gene uncertain. Germline loops: CDR1 MGHRA, CDR2 YSYEKL. Trimming took off 3 bases at V and 5 bases at J, with 10 bases between the two ends. CDR3 size: 13 residues.